These 15 T cell receptor beta chains originate from one sample sequenced in a study of cytomegalovirus exposure and HLA in healthy donors. The PCR employed 60 Vbeta primers together with 13 Jbeta primers. The method was immunoSEQ multiplex PCR; TCRdb's version includes in-frame clones alone and lacks a portion of them. The sample records roughly 130,000 clones, around 80% being singletons. Sequenced material: PBMCs. These receptors were obtained from a woman between 50 and 59 years old in good health and CMV-seronegative.

The chain couples TRBV4-3 to TRBJ1-1, with D maybe TRBD1 (5 bases). CDR1 is LGHNA and CDR2 is YSLEER in the germline V gene. The length of the CDR3 is 16 residues. The ends were cut back, 3 bases at V and 5 bases at J, with 19 bases in the middle. The CDR3, as DNA: TGCGCCAGCAGCCAGACCCCGACAGAAATGATGACTGAAGCTTTCTTT. Translated, it gives CASSQTPTEMMTEAFF.

As DNA, the CDR3 is TGTGCCAGCCCAGTTAGCGGGAGGGTCAATGAGCAGTTCTTC. Amino acids: CASPVSGRVNEQFF. V and J are TRBV2 and TRBJ2-1, with TRBD2 matching over 11 bases. The CDR3 runs 14 residues. The junction had 6 bases not matched to a gene; V was cut back by 8 bases and J by 6 bases. Germline lookup yields CDR1 SNHLY and CDR2 FYNNEI.

The chain combines TRBV29-1 with TRBJ2-3; 7 bases align to TRBD2. Germline V gives CDR1 SQVTM, CDR2 ANQGSEA. This CDR3 contains 11 residues. V lost 8 bases to trimming and J lost 4 bases; unmatched junction nucleotides: 3. The CDR3: CSLTSADTQYF. As DNA, the CDR3 is TGCAGCTTAACTAGCGCAGATACGCAGTATTTT.

The CDR3 DNA is TGTGCCAGCAGCTTAGGACAGGGGGCTGAAGCTTTCTTT. Its translation: CASSLGQGAEAFF. The chain links TRBV7-2 to TRBJ1-1, with 9 bases matching TRBD1. The V gene's germline CDR1 is SGHTA and CDR2 FQGNSA. CDR3 length equals 13 residues. V lost 1 base, J lost 6 bases, and 0 bases stayed unmatched.

The genes are TRBV5-5 and TRBJ1-5; D gene unclear. Germline V gene lookup returns CDR1 SGHKS and CDR2 YYEKEE (reference sequence). CDR3 length: 15 amino acids. Trimming removed 4 bases at V and 0 bases at J, with 11 bases between. This CDR3 reads CASSRENHSNQPQHF. CDR3 sequence (DNA): TGTGCCAGCAGCCGAGAAAACCATAGCAATCAGCCCCAGCATTTT.

This sequence joins TRBV19 and TRBJ2-3; no firm D call. The V gene's germline CDR1 is LNHDA and CDR2 SQIVND (reference sequence). Between the trimmed V and J ends, which lost 4 bases and 1 base, there was a span of 9 bases. This CDR3 spans 14 amino acids. The CDR3: CASSSLPRTDTQYF. CDR3 coding DNA: TGTGCCAGTAGTAGCCTACCTCGCACAGATACGCAGTATTTT.

The CDR3 coding sequence is TGTGCCAGCAGCCTTATGGGACTAGAGATCTCCTACGAGCAGTACTTC. This encodes CASSLMGLEISYEQYF. The V gene is TRBV7-2, the J gene TRBJ2-5, with 8 bases fitting TRBD2. Gene TRBJ2-7 matches the end of the DNA better, so the J call may be wrong. Looked up from germline, CDR1 is SGHTA and CDR2 is FQGNSA. The CDR3 length is 16 residues.

The CDR3, as DNA: TGTGCCAGCACCGAACAGGGATTGGATGGCTACACCTTC. This gives the protein CASTEQGLDGYTF. The chain uses TRBV11-2 and TRBJ1-2, with a possible D match to TRBD1 (6 bases). The CDR3 runs 13 residues. Deletions cut 7 bases from V and 6 bases from J, with 15 bases between. Germline-derived CDR1 and CDR2 are SGHAT and FQNNGV.

The chain carries TRBV4-1 and TRBJ2-1; D not certain. V shed 0 bases and J shed 2 bases, with 5 bases lying between them. CDR1 MGHRA and CDR2 YSYEKL come from the germline V gene. This CDR3 is 14 amino acids long. CDR3 nucleotides: TGCGCCAGCAGCCAAGACCCCGCCTACAATGAGCAGTTCTTC. Protein sequence: CASSQDPAYNEQFF.

The genes are TRBV28 and TRBJ2-2, with TRBD2 matching over 11 bases. Germline V gene sequence: CDR1 MDHEN, CDR2 SYDVKM. Trimming at V came to 10 bases and at J to 0 bases, leaving 4 bases not matched to a gene. This CDR3 region has 15 residues. The CDR3 here is CAIKTSGTNTGELFF. CDR3 nucleotides: TGTGCCATCAAGACTAGCGGGACGAACACCGGGGAGCTGTTTTTT.

This chain connects TRBV13 to TRBJ2-3; 7 bases agree with TRBD2. Germline V CDR1 and CDR2: PRHDT, FYEKMQ (reference sequence). V trimming: 3 bases; J trimming: 2 bases; junction bases outside the gene matches: 5. The CDR3 sequence is 15 residues long. The CDR3 loop is CASSFSSGYTDTQYF. The CDR3 DNA is TGTGCCAGCAGCTTCTCTAGCGGTTACACAGATACGCAGTATTTT.

This clone was seen a single time. This chain joins TRBV5-4 and TRBJ2-7, with 10 bases lining up with TRBD2. The length of the CDR3 is 15 residues. Trimming took 0 bases from V and 2 from J; bases not matched to a gene: 2. Per the germline V gene, CDR1 is SGHNT and CDR2 is YYREEE (reference sequence). The CDR3 here is CASSLASGRAYEQYF. The CDR3 DNA sequence: TGTGCCAGCAGCTTGGCTAGCGGGAGAGCCTACGAGCAGTACTTC.

This clone occurred once. The gene calls are TRBV4-3 and TRBJ2-3, with D uncertain. Germline V gene data show CDR1 as LGHNA and CDR2 as YSLEER. The ends were cut back, 0 bases at V and 7 bases at J, with 11 bases in the middle. CDR3 length: 14 residues. In nucleotides, the CDR3 is TGCGCCAGCAGCCAAGATCAAGAGGCGAATACGCAGTATTTT. It is translated as CASSQDQEANTQYF.

The CDR3 reads CASSQALRGYEQYV. CDR3 coding DNA: TGTGCCAGCAGCCAAGCATTAAGGGGCTACGAGCAGTACGTC. This sequence joins TRBV7-9 and TRBJ2-7, with a weak D call TRBD1 (5 bases). Trimming removed 5 bases from V and 3 bases from J, with 14 bases in between. From germline, CDR1 is SEHNR and CDR2 FQNEAQ (reference sequence). This CDR3 has 14 amino acids.

The chain links TRBV6-5 to TRBJ2-1, with 8 positions matching TRBD2. V trimming: 8 bases; J trimming: 8 bases; junction bases outside the gene matches: 11. The germline V gene encodes CDR1 MNHEY and CDR2 SVGAGI. The CDR3 extends over 14 amino acids. The CDR3 sequence is CASRGGSDRDEQFF. Here the CDR3 DNA reads TGTGCCAGCCGGGGGGGAAGTGATCGGGATGAGCAGTTCTTC.